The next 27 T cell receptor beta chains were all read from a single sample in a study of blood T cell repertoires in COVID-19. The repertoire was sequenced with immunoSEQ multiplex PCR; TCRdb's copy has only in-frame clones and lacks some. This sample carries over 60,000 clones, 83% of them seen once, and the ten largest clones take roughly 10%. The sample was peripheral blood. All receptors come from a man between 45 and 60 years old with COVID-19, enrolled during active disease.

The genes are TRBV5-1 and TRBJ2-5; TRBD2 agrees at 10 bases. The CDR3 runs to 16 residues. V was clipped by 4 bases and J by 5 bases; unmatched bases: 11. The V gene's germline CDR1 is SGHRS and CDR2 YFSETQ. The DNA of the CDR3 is TGCGCCAGCAGCCCCGGTATTAGCGGGAGGTTGGAGACCCAGTACTTC. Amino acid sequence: CASSPGISGRLETQYF.

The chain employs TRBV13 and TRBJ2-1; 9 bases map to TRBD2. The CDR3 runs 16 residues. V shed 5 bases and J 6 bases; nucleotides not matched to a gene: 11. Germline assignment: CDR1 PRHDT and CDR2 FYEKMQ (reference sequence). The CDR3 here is CASSLSGTSRSNEQFF. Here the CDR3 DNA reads TGTGCCAGCAGCCTATCCGGGACTAGCAGGTCCAATGAGCAGTTCTTC.

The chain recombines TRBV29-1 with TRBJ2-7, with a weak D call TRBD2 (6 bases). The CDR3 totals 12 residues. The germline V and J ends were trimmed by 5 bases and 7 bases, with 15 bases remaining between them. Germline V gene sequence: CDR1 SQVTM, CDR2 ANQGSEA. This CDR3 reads CSVTGVWGEQYF. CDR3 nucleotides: TGCAGCGTTACGGGAGTGTGGGGGGAGCAGTACTTC.

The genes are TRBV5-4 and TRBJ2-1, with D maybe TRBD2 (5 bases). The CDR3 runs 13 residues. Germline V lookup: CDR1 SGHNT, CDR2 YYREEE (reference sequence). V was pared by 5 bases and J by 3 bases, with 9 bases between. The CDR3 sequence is CASSPGNYNEQFF. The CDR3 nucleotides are TGTGCCAGCAGTCCCGGGAACTACAATGAGCAGTTCTTC.

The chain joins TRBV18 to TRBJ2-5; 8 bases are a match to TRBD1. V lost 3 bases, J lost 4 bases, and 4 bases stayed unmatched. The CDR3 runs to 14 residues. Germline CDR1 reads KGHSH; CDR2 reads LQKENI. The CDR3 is CASSPGQVIETQYF. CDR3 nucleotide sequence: TGTGCCAGCTCACCGGGACAGGTAATAGAGACCCAGTACTTC.

The DNA of the CDR3 is TGTGCCGGACGAAAAGCGGGAGGACCCTACGAGCAGTACTTC. Translation: CAGRKAGGPYEQYF. The gene calls are TRBV28 and TRBJ2-7; 9 positions agree with TRBD2. CDR1 is MDHEN, CDR2 SYDVKM, per germline. The CDR3 spans 14 residues. V gave up 11 bases and J gave up 2 bases; unmatched junction bases: 10.

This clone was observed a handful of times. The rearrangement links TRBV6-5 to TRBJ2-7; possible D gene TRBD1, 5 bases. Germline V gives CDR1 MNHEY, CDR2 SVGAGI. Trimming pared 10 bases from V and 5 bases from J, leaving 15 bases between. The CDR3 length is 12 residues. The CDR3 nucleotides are TGTGCCACGCGACAGAAAAAAGACGAGCAGTACTTC. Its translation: CATRQKKDEQYF.

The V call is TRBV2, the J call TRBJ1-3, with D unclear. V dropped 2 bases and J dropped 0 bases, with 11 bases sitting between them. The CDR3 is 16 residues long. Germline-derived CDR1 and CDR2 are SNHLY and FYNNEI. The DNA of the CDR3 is TGTGCCAGCAGTGAAAACCGACCTAGCTCTGGAAACACCATATATTTT. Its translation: CASSENRPSSGNTIYF.

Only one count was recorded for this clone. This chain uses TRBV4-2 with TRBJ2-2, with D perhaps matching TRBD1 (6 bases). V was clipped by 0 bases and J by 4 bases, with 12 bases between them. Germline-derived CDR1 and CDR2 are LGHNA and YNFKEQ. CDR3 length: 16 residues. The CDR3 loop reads CASSQDFSRGTGELFF. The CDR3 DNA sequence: TGTGCCAGCAGCCAAGACTTCAGCAGGGGCACCGGGGAGCTGTTTTTT.

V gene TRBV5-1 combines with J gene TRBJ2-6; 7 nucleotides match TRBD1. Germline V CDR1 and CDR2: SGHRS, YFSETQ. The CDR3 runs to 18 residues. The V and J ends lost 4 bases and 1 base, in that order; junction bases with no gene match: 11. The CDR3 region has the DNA TGCGCCAGCAGCACCCTGACAGGGATGGGTTCTGGGGCCAACGTCCTGACTTTC. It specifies CASSTLTGMGSGANVLTF.

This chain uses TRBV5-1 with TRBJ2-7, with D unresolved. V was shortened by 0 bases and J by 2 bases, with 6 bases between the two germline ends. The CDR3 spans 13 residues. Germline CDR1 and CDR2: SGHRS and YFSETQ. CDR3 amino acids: CASSLGGTYEQYF. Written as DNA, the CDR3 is TGCGCCAGCAGCTTGGGTGGCACCTACGAGCAGTACTTC.

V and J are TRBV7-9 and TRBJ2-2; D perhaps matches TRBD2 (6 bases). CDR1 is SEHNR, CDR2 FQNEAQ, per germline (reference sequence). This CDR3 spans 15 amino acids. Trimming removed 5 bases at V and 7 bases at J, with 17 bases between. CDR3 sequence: CASSPLGGTNGELFF. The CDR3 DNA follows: TGTGCCAGCAGCCCATTGGGAGGTACCAACGGGGAGCTGTTTTTT.

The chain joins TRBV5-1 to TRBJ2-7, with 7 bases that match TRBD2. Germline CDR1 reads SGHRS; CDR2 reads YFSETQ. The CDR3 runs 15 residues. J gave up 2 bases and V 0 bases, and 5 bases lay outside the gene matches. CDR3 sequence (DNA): TGCGCCAGCAGCTTGGTGGCTAGCGGCACCTACGAGCAGTACTTC. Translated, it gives CASSLVASGTYEQYF.

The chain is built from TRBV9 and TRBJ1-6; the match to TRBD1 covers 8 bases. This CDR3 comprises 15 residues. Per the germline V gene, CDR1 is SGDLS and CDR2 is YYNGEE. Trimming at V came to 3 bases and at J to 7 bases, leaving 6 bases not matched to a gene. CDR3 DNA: TGTGCCAGCAGCGGCGGACAGGGAAACAATTCACCCCTCCACTTT. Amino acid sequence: CASSGGQGNNSPLHF. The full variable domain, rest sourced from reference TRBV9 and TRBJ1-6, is DSGVTQTPKHLITATGQRVTLRCSPRSGDLSVYWYQQSLDQGLQFLIQYYNGEERAKGNILERFSAQQFPDLHSELNLSSLELGDSALYFCASSGGQGNNSPLHFGNGTRLTVT.

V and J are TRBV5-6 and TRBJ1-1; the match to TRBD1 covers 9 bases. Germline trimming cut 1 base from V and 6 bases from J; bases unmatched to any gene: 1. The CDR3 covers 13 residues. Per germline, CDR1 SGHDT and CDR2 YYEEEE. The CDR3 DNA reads TGTGCCAGCAGCTTGAGGGACAGGGCTGAAGCTTTCTTT. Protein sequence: CASSLRDRAEAFF. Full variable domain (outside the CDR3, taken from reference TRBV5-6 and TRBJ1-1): DAGVTQSPTHLIKTRGQQVTLRCSPKSGHDTVSWYQQALGQGPQFIFQYYEEEERQRGNFPDRFSGHQFPNYSSELNVNALLLGDSALYLCASSLRDRAEAFFGQGTRLTVV.

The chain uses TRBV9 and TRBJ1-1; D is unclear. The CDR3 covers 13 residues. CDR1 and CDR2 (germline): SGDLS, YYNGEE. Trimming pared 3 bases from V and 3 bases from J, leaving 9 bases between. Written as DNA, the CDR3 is TGTGCCAGCAGCGCCCGGGGAGACACTGAAGCTTTCTTT. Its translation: CASSARGDTEAFF.

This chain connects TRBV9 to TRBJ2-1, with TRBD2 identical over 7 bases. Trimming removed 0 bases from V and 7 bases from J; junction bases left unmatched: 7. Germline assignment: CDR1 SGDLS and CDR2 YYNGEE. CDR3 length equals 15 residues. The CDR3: CASSVAGGWGNEQFF. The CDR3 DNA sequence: TGTGCCAGCAGCGTAGCGGGGGGATGGGGTAATGAGCAGTTCTTC.

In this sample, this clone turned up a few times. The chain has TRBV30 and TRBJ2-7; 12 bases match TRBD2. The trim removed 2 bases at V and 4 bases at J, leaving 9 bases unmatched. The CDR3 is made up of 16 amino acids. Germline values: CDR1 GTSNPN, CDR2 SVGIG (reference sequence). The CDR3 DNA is TGTGCCTGGAGTCTACCGGGACTAGCGGGCGGTTACGAGCAGTACTTC. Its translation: CAWSLPGLAGGYEQYF.

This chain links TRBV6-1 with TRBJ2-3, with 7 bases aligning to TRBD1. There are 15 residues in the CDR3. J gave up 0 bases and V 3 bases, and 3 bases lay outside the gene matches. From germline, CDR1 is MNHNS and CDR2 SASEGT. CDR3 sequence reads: CASSDTGASTDTQYF. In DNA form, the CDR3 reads TGTGCCAGCAGTGACACAGGGGCCAGCACAGATACGCAGTATTTT.

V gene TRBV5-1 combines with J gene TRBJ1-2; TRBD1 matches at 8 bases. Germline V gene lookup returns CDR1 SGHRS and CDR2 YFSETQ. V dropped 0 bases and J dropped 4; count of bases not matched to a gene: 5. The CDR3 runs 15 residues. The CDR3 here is CASSLDQGAGYGYTF. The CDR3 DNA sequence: TGCGCCAGCAGCTTGGACCAGGGGGCCGGCTATGGCTACACCTTC.

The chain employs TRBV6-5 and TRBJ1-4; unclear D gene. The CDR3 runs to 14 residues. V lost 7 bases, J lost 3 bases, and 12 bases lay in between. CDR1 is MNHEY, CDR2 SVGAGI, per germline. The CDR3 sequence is CASTTLVANEKLFF. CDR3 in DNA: TGTGCCAGCACCACTCTTGTGGCTAATGAAAAACTGTTTTTT.

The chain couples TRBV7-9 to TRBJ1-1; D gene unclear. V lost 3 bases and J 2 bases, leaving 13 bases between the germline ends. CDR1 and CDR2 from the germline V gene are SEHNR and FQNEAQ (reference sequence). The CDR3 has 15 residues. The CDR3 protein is CASSFSGEVNTEAFF. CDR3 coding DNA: TGTGCCAGCAGCTTTTCCGGTGAAGTAAACACTGAAGCTTTCTTT.

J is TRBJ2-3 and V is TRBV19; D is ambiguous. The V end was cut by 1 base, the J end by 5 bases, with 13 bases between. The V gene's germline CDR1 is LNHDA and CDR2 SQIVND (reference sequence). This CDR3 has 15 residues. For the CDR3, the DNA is TGTGCCAGTAGTATAGGTCACGGTATTGGAGATACGCAGTATTTT. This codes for CASSIGHGIGDTQYF.

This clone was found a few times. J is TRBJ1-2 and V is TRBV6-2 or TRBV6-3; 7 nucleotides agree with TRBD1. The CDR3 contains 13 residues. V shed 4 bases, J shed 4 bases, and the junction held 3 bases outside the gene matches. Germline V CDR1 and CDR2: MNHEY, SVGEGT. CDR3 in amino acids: CASSFRQGYGYTF. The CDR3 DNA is TGTGCCAGCAGTTTTCGACAGGGCTATGGCTACACCTTC.

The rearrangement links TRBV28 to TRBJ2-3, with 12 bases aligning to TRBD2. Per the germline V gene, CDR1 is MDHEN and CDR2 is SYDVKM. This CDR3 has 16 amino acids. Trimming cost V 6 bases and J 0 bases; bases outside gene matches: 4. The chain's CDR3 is CASREGTSGSTDTQYF. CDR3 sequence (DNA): TGTGCCAGCAGGGAGGGGACTAGCGGGAGCACAGATACGCAGTATTTT.

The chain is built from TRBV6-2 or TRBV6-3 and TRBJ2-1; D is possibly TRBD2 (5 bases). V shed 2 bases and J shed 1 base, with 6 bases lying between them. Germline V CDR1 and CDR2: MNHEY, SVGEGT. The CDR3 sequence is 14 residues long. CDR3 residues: CASSYRESYNEQFF. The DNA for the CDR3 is TGTGCCAGCAGTTACCGGGAATCCTACAATGAGCAGTTCTTC.

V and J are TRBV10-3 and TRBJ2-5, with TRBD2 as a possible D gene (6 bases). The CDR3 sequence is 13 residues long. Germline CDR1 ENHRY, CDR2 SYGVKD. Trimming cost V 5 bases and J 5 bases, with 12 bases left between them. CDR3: CAISLGTSETQYF. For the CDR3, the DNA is TGTGCCATCAGTCTCGGGACTTCGGAGACCCAGTACTTC.